The rows below give T cell receptor beta chains drawn from one sample of a study of T cells in Graves' hyperthyroidism and ophthalmopathy. Each CDR3 protein is one row after TCRdb ran MiXCR on the multiplex PCR reads. The sample lists under 700,000 distinct CDR3 sequences; approximately 44% were seen once. The sample was peripheral blood or thyroid tissue (not recorded which). The receptors here all came from a woman under 30 with Graves' hyperthyroidism. CDR3s include the opening cysteine and the closing phenylalanine or tryptophan. A D gene is named only where the DNA matches it firmly. A row's size may be missing; if present it is once, few, many or a size class.

abundance	d_gene	v_gene	j_gene	CDR3nt	CDR3aa
few	.	TRBV7-9	TRBJ2-7	TGTGCCAGCAGCCAACTCCCAGGGGGGAGCTCCTACGAGCAGTACTTC	CASSQLPGGSSYEQYF
.	TRBD2	TRBV7-2	TRBJ2-7	TGTGCCAGCAGCTTATTAGGGCTAGCGGACCGCTCGTCGGAGCAGTACTTC	CASSLLGLADRSSEQYF
.	.	TRBV10-3	TRBJ1-1	TGTGCCATCAGTGCCTTTGGGAAACCTGAAGCTTTCTTT	CAISAFGKPEAFF
.	.	TRBV24-1	TRBJ2-6	TGTGCCACCAGGATAGGGGCCGGGGCCAACGTCCTGACTTTC	CATRIGAGANVLTF
once	.	TRBV25-1	TRBJ1-2	TGTGCCTGGAGATGGGCATCCGGCTACACCTTC	CAWRWASGYTF
.	.	TRBV7-9	TRBJ1-4	TGTGCCGGGGAAGACAAACGGTTTTTT	CAGEDKRFF
.	TRBD2	TRBV2	TRBJ2-7	TGTGCCAGCAGAATACTAGCGGGAGACCACGAGCAGTACTTC	CASRILAGDHEQYF
.	.	TRBV20-1	TRBJ1-4	TGCAGTGTTCCCCCGAGGGACGGTAATGAAAAACTGTTTTTT	CSVPPRDGNEKLFF
few	.	TRBV2	TRBJ2-3	TGTGCCAGCAGCCAACGGACGCAAAGGGATACGCAGTATTTT	CASSQRTQRDTQYF
.	.	TRBV7-2	TRBJ2-2	TGTGCCAGCAGCTTAGGTGGGGGCAGCTCGAACACCGGGGAGCTGTTTTTT	CASSLGGGSSNTGELFF
.	.	TRBV19	TRBJ1-5	TGTGCCAGTAGTATAGCTCCAGGGGAAGGGCAGCCCCAGCATTTT	CASSIAPGEGQPQHF
.	TRBD2	TRBV9	TRBJ2-7	TGTGCCAGCAGCGCCCGAGCGGGAGGGCCGGAGGAGCAGTACTTC	CASSARAGGPEEQYF
.	.	TRBV20-1	TRBJ1-5	TGCAGTGCTAGTTCCAGGGTTGGTCAGCCCCAGCATTTT	CSASSRVGQPQHF
.	.	TRBV9	TRBJ2-2	TGTGCCAGCAGCGATACGGACAAGAACACCGGGGAGCTGTTTTTT	CASSDTDKNTGELFF
.	.	TRBV4-1	TRBJ2-7	TGTGCCAGCAGCCTATACCCGGGAGTCACCTTCGGGGAGCAGTACTTC	CASSLYPGVTFGEQYF
few	TRBD2	TRBV24-1	TRBJ2-5	TGTGCCACCAGCGGACTAGCGGGAGTCGGTGAGGGGTGGGAGACCCAGTACTTC	CATSGLAGVGEGWETQYF
few	.	TRBV20-1	TRBJ2-7	TGCAGTGCTAAGGCTAGAAGTACCTACGAGCAGTACTTC	CSAKARSTYEQYF
.	.	TRBV2	TRBJ1-6	TGTGTCAGCAGTGAACGATATTCACCCCTCCACTTT	CVSSERYSPLHF
.	.	TRBV29-1	TRBJ2-2	TGCAGCGTTGAAGATTTCGGGGAGCTGTTTTTT	CSVEDFGELFF
few	TRBD2	TRBV20-1	TRBJ2-5	TGCAGTGCCCGACTAGCTGGTGAGACCCAGTACTTC	CSARLAGETQYF
.	.	TRBV6-6	TRBJ1-5	TGTGCCAGCAGTGAGGGTTCGGGCCGGCCCCAGCATTTT	CASSEGSGRPQHF
few	TRBD2	TRBV20-1	TRBJ2-6	TGCAGTGCTACCGATAGCGGGAGGGCCTCTGGGGCCAACGTCCTGACTTTC	CSATDSGRASGANVLTF
.	.	TRBV2	TRBJ1-5	TGTGCCAGCAGAGCAGGGGTCGGGCCCCAGCATTTT	CASRAGVGPQHF
.	.	TRBV2	TRBJ2-2	TGTGCCAGCAGTTTAGGAGGGAGCGGAACCGGGGAGCTGTTTTTT	CASSLGGSGTGELFF
few	.	TRBV15	TRBJ2-7	TGTGCCACCAGCAGCACGTCGGGGCGCGCGGGAAATTACTACGAGCAGTACTTC	CATSSTSGRAGNYYEQYF
few	.	TRBV10-3	TRBJ1-3	TGTGCCATCAGTGAGGGGGGAAGCTCTGGAAACACCATATATTTT	CAISEGGSSGNTIYF
many	TRBD1	TRBV2	TRBJ1-6	TGTGCCAGCAGGCCCGGGACAGGGCGGAATTCACCCCTCCACTTT	CASRPGTGRNSPLHF
.	TRBD1	TRBV7-9	TRBJ1-2	TGTGCCAGCAGCTGGGGACAGGTTAACTATGGCTACACCTTC	CASSWGQVNYGYTF
many	.	TRBV20-1	TRBJ2-7	TGCAGTGCTAGAGCGGGAGCTTACGAGCAGTACTTC	CSARAGAYEQYF
.	TRBD1	TRBV25-1	TRBJ1-2	TGTGCCAGCAGTGAAGGGGGGACAGGGGTCTTCGGTTATGGCTACACCTTC	CASSEGGTGVFGYGYTF
few	.	TRBV9	TRBJ1-1	TGTGCCAGCAGCCGCGGCACGGGGGCGCAGGCTGAAGCTTTCTTT	CASSRGTGAQAEAFF
.	.	TRBV20-1	TRBJ2-7	TGCAGTGCTTACCCGCCCCATGACAGATCCTACGAGCAGTACTTC	CSAYPPHDRSYEQYF
.	.	TRBV6-6	TRBJ2-7	TGTGCCAGCAGTGACCCAGTCCCTGGTGGCGAGCAGTACTTC	CASSDPVPGGEQYF
.	.	TRBV24-1	TRBJ2-6	TGTGCCACGAGTGATCCAAGCTCTGGGACCAACGTCCTGACTTTC	CATSDPSSGTNVLTF
many	.	TRBV10-3	TRBJ2-2	TGTGCCATCAACGAGAGGGAGACGAACACCGGGGAGCTGTTTTTT	CAINERETNTGELFF
.	TRBD2	TRBV10-2	TRBJ2-2	TGCGCCATCCAACTTAGCGGGGGCACCGGGGAGCTGTTTTTT	CAIQLSGGTGELFF
once	TRBD1	TRBV10-3	TRBJ1-2	TGTGACATCGGACAGGGACTGGGATCTAATGGCTACACCTTC	CDIGQGLGSNGYTF
many	TRBD2	TRBV29-1	TRBJ2-7	TGCAGCGTTGAAGGGACTAGCGGGATTCGAGAGCAGTACTTC	CSVEGTSGIREQYF
few	TRBD2	TRBV20-1	TRBJ2-7	TGCAGTGCCGGTACTAGCGGGAGCTCCTACGAGCAGTACTTC	CSAGTSGSSYEQYF
few	.	TRBV10-3	TRBJ2-7	TGTGCCAGCAGCAACCGAGGGCCTCCCAGCGAGCAGTACTTC	CASSNRGPPSEQYF
few	.	TRBV7-9	TRBJ1-1	TGTGCCAGCAGCATGGGGGACCTCGAGTCTGAAGCTTTCTTT	CASSMGDLESEAFF
.	TRBD1	TRBV3-1	TRBJ1-3	TGTGCCAGCAGCCAATCCCTGGACAGGGCAAACTCTGGAAACACCATATATTTT	CASSQSLDRANSGNTIYF
many	.	TRBV2	TRBJ1-2	TGTGCCAGCATACCCAGAAGCTCATATGGCTACACCTTC	CASIPRSSYGYTF
.	TRBD1	TRBV20-1	TRBJ1-2	TGCAGTGCTATACAGGGGGTAGGCTATGGCTACACCTTC	CSAIQGVGYGYTF
.	.	TRBV20-1	TRBJ1-1	TGCAGTGCTAGGCCCGGGTCAATTCGTGAAGCTTTCTTT	CSARPGSIREAFF